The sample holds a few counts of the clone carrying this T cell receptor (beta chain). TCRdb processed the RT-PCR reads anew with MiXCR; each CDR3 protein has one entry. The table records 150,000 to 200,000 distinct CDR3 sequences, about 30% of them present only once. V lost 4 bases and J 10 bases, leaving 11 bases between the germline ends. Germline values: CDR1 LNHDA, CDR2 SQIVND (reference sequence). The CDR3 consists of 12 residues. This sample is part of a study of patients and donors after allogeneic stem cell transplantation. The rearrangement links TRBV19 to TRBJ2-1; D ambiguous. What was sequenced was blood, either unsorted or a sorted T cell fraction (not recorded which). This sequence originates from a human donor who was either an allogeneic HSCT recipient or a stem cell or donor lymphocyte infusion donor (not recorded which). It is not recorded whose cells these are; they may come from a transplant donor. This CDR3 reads CASSTGFGEQFF. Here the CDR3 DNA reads TGTGCCAGTAGTACCGGGTTCGGAGAGCAGTTCTTC. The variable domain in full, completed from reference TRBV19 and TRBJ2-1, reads DGGITQSPKYLFRKEGQNVTLSCEQNLNHDAMYWYRQDPGQGLRLIYYSQIVNDFQKGDIAEGYSVSREKKESFPLTVTSAQKNPTAFYLCASSTGFGEQFFGPGTRLTVL.